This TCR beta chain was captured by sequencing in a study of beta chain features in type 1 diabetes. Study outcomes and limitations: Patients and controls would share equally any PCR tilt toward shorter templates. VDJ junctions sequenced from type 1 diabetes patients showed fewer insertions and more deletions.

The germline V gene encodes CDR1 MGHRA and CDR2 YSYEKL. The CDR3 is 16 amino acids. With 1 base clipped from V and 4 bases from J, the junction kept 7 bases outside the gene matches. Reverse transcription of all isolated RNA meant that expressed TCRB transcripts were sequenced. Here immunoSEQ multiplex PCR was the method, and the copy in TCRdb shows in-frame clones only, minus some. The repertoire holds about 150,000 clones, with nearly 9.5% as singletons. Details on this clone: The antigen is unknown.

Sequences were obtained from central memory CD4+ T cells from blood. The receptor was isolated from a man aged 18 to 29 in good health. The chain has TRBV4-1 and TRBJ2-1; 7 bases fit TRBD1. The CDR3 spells CASSQGPQGIYNEQFF. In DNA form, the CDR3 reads TGCGCCAGCAGCCAAGGTCCACAGGGGATTTACAATGAGCAGTTCTTC.